This T cell receptor beta chain was profiled in a study of CD8 T cells in ankylosing spondylitis. Germline CDR1 reads DFQATT; CDR2 reads SNEGSKA (reference sequence). The V end was cut by 5 bases, the J end by 5 bases, with 15 bases between. This CDR3 has 13 amino acids. Using quantitative 5'-RACE with molecular barcodes, the authors made TCR beta libraries. TCRdb independently ran MiXCR on the 5' RACE reads; one entry per CDR3 protein. The repertoire holds 150,000 to 200,000 distinct CDR3 sequences, more than 9% seen once, with around 29% in the top ten. Findings of the study overall: Some of the motif variants had earlier been found in reactive arthritis patients' fluid and blood. Reportedly, significant enrichment of disease-linked clones occurred in matched ankylosing spondylitis synovial fluid. Those disease-linked clones were CD8+; they were also relatively rare in peripheral blood.

The sample holds many counts of this clonotype. The target antigen is unknown. V and J are TRBV20-1 and TRBJ2-5; TRBD2 is a possible D gene (5 bases). The receptor comes from a male donor with ankylosing spondylitis or in good health (not recorded which). Material for sequencing was blood, either unsorted or a sorted T cell fraction (not recorded which). The CDR3 region has the DNA TGCAGTGCTTCACGGGGAGCGGCTGAGACCCAGTACTTC. Translated, it gives CSASRGAAETQYF.